This TCR beta chain is drawn from a study of T cells in Graves' hyperthyroidism and ophthalmopathy. Study-wide findings and caveats: Ophthalmopathy got predicted by the model a median approximately 6 months before its onset.

Amplified TCR beta CDR3 regions derived from RNA transcripts. When the TCR CDR3 underwent first-round RT-PCR, the HTBI primer set was used. Via MiXCR, TCRdb re-called the multiplex PCR reads, giving one row per CDR3 protein. The table includes more than 350,000 distinct CDR3 sequences, roughly a sixth detected once. In its sample, this clonotype was seen many times. Its antigen is currently unknown. Trimming shortened V by 8 bases and J by 0 bases, and 17 bases separated the two germline ends. Germline V gives CDR1 SQVTM, CDR2 ANQGSEA. This CDR3 region has 14 residues. The chain has TRBV29-1 and TRBJ2-7, with D possibly being TRBD1 or TRBD2 (5 bases each). The sample comprised blood. The source is a woman aged 30 to 39 with Graves' hyperthyroidism that later progressed to Graves' ophthalmopathy. Written as DNA, the CDR3 is TGCAGCACTACCGGGACGGATAGCTCCTACGAGCAGTACTTC. Amino acid sequence: CSTTGTDSSYEQYF.